Listed here is a single T cell receptor beta chain. Its antigen is unknown. Sequenced by immunoSEQ multiplex PCR; TCRdb stores in-frame clones only, minus some. The sample has 70,000 or so clones, roughly nine tenths seen once. The sample comes from a study of OX40 agonist ivuxolimab in advanced cancers. The study's findings and limits: Relative to CD4+ cells, CD8+ T cells on average had more expanded clones.

Looked up from germline, CDR1 is SGHRS and CDR2 is YFSETQ. The CDR3 runs 13 residues. Trimming removed 4 bases from V and 5 bases from J, with 13 bases in between. This specimen consisted of CD4+ or CD8+ T cells sorted from blood, obtained in a trial of the OX40 agonist ivuxolimab. The chain uses TRBV5-1 and TRBJ2-7, with D possibly matching TRBD1 (5 bases). The TCR comes from an adult with an advanced solid tumor such as melanoma, head and neck, liver or kidney cancer. Written as DNA, the CDR3 is TGCGCCAGCAGCCTGGGGCGGTTGGACGAGCAGTACTTC. This translates into CASSLGRLDEQYF.